The clone carrying this TCR beta chain has only a few counts. Using immunoSEQ multiplex PCR, the repertoire was profiled, and TCRdb retains in-frame clones only, with some absent. The table includes under 250,000 clones, roughly 82% detected once. The CDR3 is 14 amino acids. CDR1 is SGHTA, CDR2 FQGNSA, per germline. Trimming shortened V by 8 bases and J by 6 bases, and 16 bases separated the two germline ends. This sample was included in a study of blood T cell repertoires in COVID-19. The TCR was taken from a woman at least 80 years old with COVID-19, enrolled during active disease. The source material was peripheral blood. The rearrangement links TRBV7-2 to TRBJ2-2; tentative D call: TRBD2 (5 bases). This CDR3 is CASAAFRGAGELFF. The CDR3, as DNA: TGTGCCAGCGCAGCGTTTCGGGGAGCCGGGGAGCTGTTTTTT. Supplemented by reference TRBV7-2 and TRBJ2-2, the full variable domain reads GAGVSQSPSNKVTEKGKDVELRCDPISGHTALYWYRQSLGQGLEFLIYFQGNSAPDKSGLPSDRFSAERTGGSVSTLTIQRTQQEDSAVYLCASAAFRGAGELFFGEGSRLTVL.